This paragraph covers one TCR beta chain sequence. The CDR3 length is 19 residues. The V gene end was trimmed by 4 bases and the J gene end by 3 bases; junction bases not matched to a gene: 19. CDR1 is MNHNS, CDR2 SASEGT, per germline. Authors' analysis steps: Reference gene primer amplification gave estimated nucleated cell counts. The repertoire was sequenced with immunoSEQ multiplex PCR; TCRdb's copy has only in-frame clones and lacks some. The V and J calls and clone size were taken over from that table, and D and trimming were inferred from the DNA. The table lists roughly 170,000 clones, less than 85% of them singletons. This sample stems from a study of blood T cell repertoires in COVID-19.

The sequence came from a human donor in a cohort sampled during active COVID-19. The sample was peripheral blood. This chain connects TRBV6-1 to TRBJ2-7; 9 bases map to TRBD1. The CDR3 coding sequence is TGTGCCAGCAGTGGAACCCGGGACAGGGATCCTTTTGTCTTCTACGAGCAGTACTTC. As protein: CASSGTRDRDPFVFYEQYF.